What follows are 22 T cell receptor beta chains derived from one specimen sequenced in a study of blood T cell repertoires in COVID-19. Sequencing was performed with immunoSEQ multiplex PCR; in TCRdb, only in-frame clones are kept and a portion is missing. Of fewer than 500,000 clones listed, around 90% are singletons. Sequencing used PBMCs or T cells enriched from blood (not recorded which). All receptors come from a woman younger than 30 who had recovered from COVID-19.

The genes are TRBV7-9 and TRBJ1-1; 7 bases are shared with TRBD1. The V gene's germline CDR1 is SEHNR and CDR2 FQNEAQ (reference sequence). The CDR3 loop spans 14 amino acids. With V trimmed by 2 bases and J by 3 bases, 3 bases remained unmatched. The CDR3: CASSLLTGDTEAFF. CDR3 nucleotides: TGTGCCAGCAGCTTATTAACAGGGGACACTGAAGCTTTCTTT.

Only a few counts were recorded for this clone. CDR3: CASSPPSSGVWYF. The CDR3 DNA reads TGTGCCAGCTCACCACCTTCTAGCGGGGTGTGGTACTTC. The genes are TRBV18 and TRBJ2-7; TRBD2 agrees at 9 bases. With V trimmed by 0 bases and J by 12 bases, 6 bases remained unmatched. This CDR3 has 13 amino acids. Germline V lookup: CDR1 KGHSH, CDR2 LQKENI.

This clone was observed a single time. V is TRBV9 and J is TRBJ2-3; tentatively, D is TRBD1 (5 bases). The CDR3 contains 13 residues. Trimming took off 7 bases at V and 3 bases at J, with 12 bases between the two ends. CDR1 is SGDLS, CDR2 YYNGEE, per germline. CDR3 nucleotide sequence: TGTGCCAGCGGGGCGCCGCGGACAGATACGCAGTATTTT. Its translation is CASGAPRTDTQYF.

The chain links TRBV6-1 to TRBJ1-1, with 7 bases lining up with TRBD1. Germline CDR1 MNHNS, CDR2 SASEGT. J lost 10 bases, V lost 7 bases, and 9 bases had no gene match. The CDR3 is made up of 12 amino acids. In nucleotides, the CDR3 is TGTGCCAGCAATCCAGAGGGGGCCCGAGCTTTCTTT. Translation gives CASNPEGARAFF.

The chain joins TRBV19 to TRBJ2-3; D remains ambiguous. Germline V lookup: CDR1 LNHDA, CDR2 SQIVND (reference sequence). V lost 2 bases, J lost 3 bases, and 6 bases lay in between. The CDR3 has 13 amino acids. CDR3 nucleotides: TGTGCCAGTAGTATAAAACAGACAGATACGCAGTATTTT. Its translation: CASSIKQTDTQYF.

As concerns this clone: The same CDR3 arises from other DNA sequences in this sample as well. DNA for the CDR3: TGTGCCAGCAGTTTAAGGGGTAGCAATCAGCCCCAGCATTTT. It is translated as CASSLRGSNQPQHF. This chain uses TRBV27 with TRBJ1-5; possible D gene TRBD1, 5 bases. CDR3 length: 14 residues. Germline CDR1 is MNHEY and CDR2 is SMNVEV (reference sequence). V was shortened by 2 bases and J by 0 bases, with 5 bases between the two germline ends.

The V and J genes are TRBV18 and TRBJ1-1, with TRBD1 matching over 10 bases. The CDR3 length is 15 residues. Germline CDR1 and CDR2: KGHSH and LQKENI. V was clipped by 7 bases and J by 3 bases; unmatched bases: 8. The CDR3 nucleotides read TGTGCCAGCTATAAATCCGGGACAGGGGACACTGAAGCTTTCTTT. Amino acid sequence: CASYKSGTGDTEAFF.

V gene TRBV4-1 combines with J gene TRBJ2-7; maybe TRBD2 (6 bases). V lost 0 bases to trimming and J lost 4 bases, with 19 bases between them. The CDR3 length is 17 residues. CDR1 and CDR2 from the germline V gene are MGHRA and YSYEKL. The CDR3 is CASSQDMGQGGSYEQYF. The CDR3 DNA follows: TGCGCCAGCAGCCAAGATATGGGCCAGGGAGGTTCATACGAGCAGTACTTC.

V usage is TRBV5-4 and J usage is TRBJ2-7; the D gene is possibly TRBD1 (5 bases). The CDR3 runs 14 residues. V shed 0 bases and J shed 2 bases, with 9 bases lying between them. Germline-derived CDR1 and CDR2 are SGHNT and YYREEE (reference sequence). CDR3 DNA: TGTGCCAGCAGCTTGGGGACACTCACCTACGAGCAGTACTTC. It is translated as CASSLGTLTYEQYF.

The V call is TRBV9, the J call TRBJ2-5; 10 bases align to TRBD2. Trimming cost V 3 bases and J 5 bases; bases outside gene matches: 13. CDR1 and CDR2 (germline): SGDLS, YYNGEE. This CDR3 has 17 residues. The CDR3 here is CASSALERGGVGETQYF. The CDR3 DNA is TGTGCCAGCAGCGCGTTAGAGCGGGGGGGCGTAGGGGAGACCCAGTACTTC.

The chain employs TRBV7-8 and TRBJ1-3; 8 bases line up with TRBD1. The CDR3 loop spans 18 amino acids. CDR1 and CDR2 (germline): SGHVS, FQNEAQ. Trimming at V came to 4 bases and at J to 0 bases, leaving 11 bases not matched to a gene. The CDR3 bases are TGTGCCAGCAGCTCTGGCTTTACAGGGGGGATCTCTGGAAACACCATATATTTT. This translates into CASSSGFTGGISGNTIYF.

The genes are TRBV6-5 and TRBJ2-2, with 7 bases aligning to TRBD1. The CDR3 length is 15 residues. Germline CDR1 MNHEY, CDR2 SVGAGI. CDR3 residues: CASTQDRVIAGELFF. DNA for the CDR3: TGTGCATCTACGCAAGACAGGGTAATTGCCGGGGAGCTGTTTTTT.

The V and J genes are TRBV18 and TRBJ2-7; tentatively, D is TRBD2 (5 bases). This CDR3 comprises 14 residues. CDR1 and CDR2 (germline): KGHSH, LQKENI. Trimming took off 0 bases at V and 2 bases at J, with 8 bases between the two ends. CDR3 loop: CASSPPGNPYEQYF. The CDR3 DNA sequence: TGTGCCAGCTCACCACCCGGGAACCCCTACGAGCAGTACTTC. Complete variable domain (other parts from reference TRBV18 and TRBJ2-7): NAGVMQNPRHLVRRRGQEARLRCSPMKGHSHVYWYRQLPEEGLKFMVYLQKENIIDESGMPKERFSAEFPKEGPSILRIQQVVRGDSAAYFCASSPPGNPYEQYFGPGTRLTVT.

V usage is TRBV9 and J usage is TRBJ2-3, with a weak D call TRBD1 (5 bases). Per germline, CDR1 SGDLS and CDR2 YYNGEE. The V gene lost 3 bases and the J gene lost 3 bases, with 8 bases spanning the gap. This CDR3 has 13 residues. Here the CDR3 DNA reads TGTGCCAGCAGCGGATGGACAACAGATACGCAGTATTTT. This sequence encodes CASSGWTTDTQYF.

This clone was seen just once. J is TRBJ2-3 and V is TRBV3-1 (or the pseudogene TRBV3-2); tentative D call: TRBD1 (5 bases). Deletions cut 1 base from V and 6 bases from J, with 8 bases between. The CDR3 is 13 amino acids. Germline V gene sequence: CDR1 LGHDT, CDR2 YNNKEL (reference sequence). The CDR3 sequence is CASSQGPGDTQYF. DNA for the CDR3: TGTGCCAGCAGCCAAGGGCCAGGGGATACGCAGTATTTT.

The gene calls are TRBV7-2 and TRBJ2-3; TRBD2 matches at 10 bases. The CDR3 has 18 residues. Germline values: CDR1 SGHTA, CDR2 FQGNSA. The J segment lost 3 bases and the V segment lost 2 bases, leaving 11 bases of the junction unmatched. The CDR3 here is CASSLRSGGALGTDTQYF. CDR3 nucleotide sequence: TGTGCCAGCAGCTTACGAAGCGGGGGGGCGTTGGGGACAGATACGCAGTATTTT.

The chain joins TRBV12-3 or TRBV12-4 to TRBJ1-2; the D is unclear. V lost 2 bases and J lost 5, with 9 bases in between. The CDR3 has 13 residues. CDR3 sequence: CASSLSPRYGYTF. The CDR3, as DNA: TGTGCCAGCAGTTTAAGTCCCAGGTATGGCTACACCTTC.

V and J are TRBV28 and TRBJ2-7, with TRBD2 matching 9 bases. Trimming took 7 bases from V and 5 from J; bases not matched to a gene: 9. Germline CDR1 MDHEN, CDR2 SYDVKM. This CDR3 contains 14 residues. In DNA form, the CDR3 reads TGTGCCAGCAACGGCGGGGGGGCCTTCCACGAGCAGTACTTC. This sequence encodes CASNGGGAFHEQYF.

The CDR3 DNA reads as TGTGCCAGCACCGGGACAGGGGGCTCTACAGATACGCAGTATTTT. It encodes CASTGTGGSTDTQYF. The chain links TRBV2 to TRBJ2-3; 12 bases are shared with TRBD1. There are 15 residues in the CDR3. Germline V gene data show CDR1 as SNHLY and CDR2 as FYNNEI. With V trimmed by 7 bases and J by 3 bases, 5 bases remained unmatched.

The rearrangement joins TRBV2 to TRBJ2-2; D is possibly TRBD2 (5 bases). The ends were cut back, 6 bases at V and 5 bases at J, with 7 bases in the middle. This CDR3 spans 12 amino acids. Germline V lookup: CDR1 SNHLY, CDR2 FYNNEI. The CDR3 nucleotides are TGTGCCAGCAGCCGGGGAACCGGGGAGCTGTTTTTT. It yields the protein CASSRGTGELFF.

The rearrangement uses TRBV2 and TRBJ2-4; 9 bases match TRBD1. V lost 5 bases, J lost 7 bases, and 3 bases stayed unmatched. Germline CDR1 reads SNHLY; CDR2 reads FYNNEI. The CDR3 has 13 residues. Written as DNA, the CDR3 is TGTGCCAGCAGTTCCGGGACAGGGAACATTCAGTACTTC. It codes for CASSSGTGNIQYF.

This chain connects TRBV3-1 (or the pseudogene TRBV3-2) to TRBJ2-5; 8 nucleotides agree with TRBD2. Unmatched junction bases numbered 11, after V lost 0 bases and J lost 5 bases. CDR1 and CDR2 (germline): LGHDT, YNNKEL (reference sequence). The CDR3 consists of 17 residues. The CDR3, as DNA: TGTGCCAGCAGCCAAGATCAGGAAGCGGGGGCTAGGGAGACCCAGTACTTC. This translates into CASSQDQEAGARETQYF.